Detailed here is one TCR delta chain. No cognate antigen has been identified for it. The protein in TCRdb stems from a much larger clone and differs at residue 13 from this DNA's translation, likely a read error; here the protein is translated from the DNA. Library prep was done by RT-PCR. To generate TCR cDNA, RNA from PBMC was reverse transcribed using SuperScript II together with primers specific for the gamma chain and the delta chain. The cDNA was purified with AMPure XP beads, then amplified and indexed with Illumina adapters using the Nextera XT Index Kit. Sequencing of the gammadelta TCR libraries was done on an Illumina MiSeq using a V2 300-cycle kit. From the authors' description of their analysis: Using MiXCR v2.1.12, CDR3 sequences were assembled, and reads were mapped onto D, J and V genes obtained from GenBank. Repertoire analyses of the CDR3 clonotypes were performed with VDJtools v1.2.1. TCRdb reprocessed the public data with the CATT caller; entries with the same nucleotide sequence were combined afterwards. It is TCRdb's table, rather than the study itself, that gives the V and J calls and clone size. Recorded for this sample are about 400 delta-chain clones; 65% of them occurred a single time. The ten largest clones add up to about 94% of the sample.

CDR1 is given as TSWWSYY and CDR2 as QGS, both from the germline V gene. Trimmed from V: 1 base; trimmed from J: 3 bases; junction bases lacking a gene match: 18. The CDR3 runs 20 residues from the cysteine to the phenylalanine. The kept DNA is CDR3 alone, 60 bases in frame from the first base. The data stem from a study of delta chains in infants with herpesvirus infections (dated by TCRdb to 2021 to 2024). Context from the whole study: The study prospectively followed a Ugandan infant birth cohort from birth to characterize gammadelta T cell responses to primary cytomegalovirus (CMV) infection. Infant blood samples fell into approximate age groups of 1.5, 4, 8 and 12 months. Previously published Belgian fetal and cord blood gammadelta TCR data were included only for comparison and were not generated in this cohort. Using PBMC, gammadelta TCRs were sequenced for approximately 17 CMV-infected infants, one of whom was congenitally infected, and for several CMV-uninfected infants who had enough sample available. The study looked for a public fetal Vdelta1/Vgamma8 gammadelta TCR clonotype in infants infected with CMV after birth. Broad study findings and their caveats: Detection of the public clonotype was limited to the first time point after infection, and the public clonotype was not found in uninfected infants or in infants infected after 120 days. Of over 15 CMV-infected infants, 4 carried the public Vdelta1 clonotype: three infants infected postnatally before 120 days of age and the congenitally infected infant. Presence of the public clonotype at levels below the detection limit might still occur in CMV-uninfected infants. Within Vdelta1 cells, the frequency of the public clonotype appeared to be inversely correlated with age at infection and to decay rapidly, seemingly not persisting past roughly two months. The authors acknowledged a small sample size and a lack of race- or environment-matched controls, because almost all Ugandans acquire CMV before adulthood.

Pregnant women receiving prenatal care in Kampala, Uganda, were recruited, and the infants of these women were enrolled, with documentation of maternal HIV status required. Families received weekly visits, and collection of infant clinical information, oral swabs and peripheral blood began at 6 weeks of age and continued every 4 months after that. Blood was collected in heparin tubes, and PBMC were isolated by Ficoll-Paque density gradient centrifugation and cryopreserved. The sequence was collected from a human donor who was a Ugandan infant, either HIV-exposed or HIV-unexposed (not recorded which). The rearranged segments are TRDV1 and TRDJ1, and 9 junction bases match TRDD3. This material consisted of peripheral blood, taken at time point 2 of longitudinal follow-up. The CDR3 in this case is CALGEQFIRYWGTIADKLIF. The DNA reads as follows: TGTGCTCTTGGGGAACAGTTTATCCGCTACTGGGGGACAATTGCCGATAAACTCATCTTT.